This TCR beta chain was obtained from a study of blood T cells in healthy people across ages. Whole-study context: About one barcoded beta molecule was captured per two T cells (by template switching).

Trimming cost V 6 bases and J 7 bases, with 13 bases left between them. This CDR3 region has 12 residues. CDR1 and CDR2 from the germline V gene are DFQATT and SNEGSKA (reference sequence). In its sample, this clonotype was seen a few times. Primers used in a second PCR of about 6 to 11 cycles were a sample-barcoded 5' primer and a J-beta primer mix. TCRdb recomputed calls from the 5' RACE reads with MiXCR, one row per CDR3 protein. The table includes around 820,000 distinct CDR3 sequences, about 25% detected once. These records were also assigned to another study, of T cells of mothers and their children. Per that study: Every mother produced more than 8 million TCR beta CDR3 reads, whereas every child provided 2.5 million to 3 million. TCR recombination output is shaped by thymic selection similarly in related and unrelated pairs.

This sequence was found in a boy between 10 and 17 years old in good health. V and J are TRBV20-1 and TRBJ2-1, with D unresolved. The sample taken for sequencing was blood. CDR3 amino acids: CSAIDNRNEQFF. The DNA of the CDR3 is TGCAGTGCCATTGATAACCGTAATGAGCAGTTCTTC.